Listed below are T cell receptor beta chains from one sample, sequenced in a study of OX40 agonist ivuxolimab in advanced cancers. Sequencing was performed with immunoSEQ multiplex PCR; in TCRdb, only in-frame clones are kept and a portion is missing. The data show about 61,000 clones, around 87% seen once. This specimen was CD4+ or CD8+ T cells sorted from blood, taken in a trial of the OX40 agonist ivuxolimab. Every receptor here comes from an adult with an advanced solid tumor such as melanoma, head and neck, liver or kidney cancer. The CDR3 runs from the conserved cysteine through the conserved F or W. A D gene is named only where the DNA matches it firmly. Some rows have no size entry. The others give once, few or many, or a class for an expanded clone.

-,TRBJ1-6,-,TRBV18,TGTGCCAGCTCACCAAGGGCCGGAGATTCACCCCTCCACTTT,CASSPRAGDSPLHF
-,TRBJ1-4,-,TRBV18,TGTGCCAGCTCAGTGGTTGCAGGTCCATATGCAGATGAAAAACTGTTTTTT,CASSVVAGPYADEKLFF
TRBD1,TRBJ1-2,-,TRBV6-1,TGTGCCAGCAGTGCGGGACAGGGAGTATATGGCTACACCTTC,CASSAGQGVYGYTF
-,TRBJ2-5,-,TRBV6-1,TGTGCCAGCAGTGAAGGTCTGACGCCTAAACGGGAGACCCAGTACTTC,CASSEGLTPKRETQYF
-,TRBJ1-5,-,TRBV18,TGTGCCAGCTCGCCGAATCGGAATTTTCAGCCCCAGCATTTT,CASSPNRNFQPQHF
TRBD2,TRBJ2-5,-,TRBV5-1,TGCGCCAGCAGGAGGACTAGCGGGGGGGCAGAAGAGACCCAGTACTTC,CASRRTSGGAEETQYF
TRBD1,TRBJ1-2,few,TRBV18,TGTGCCAGCTCACCGGGACAGGGATTTGGTGGCTACACCTTC,CASSPGQGFGGYTF
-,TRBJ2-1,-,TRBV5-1,TGCGCCAGCAGCTTGCCCGGGAGCTACAATGAGCAGTTCTTC,CASSLPGSYNEQFF
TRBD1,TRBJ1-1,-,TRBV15,TGTGCCACCAGCAGGGGGGACAGGGGGCCACCCGGGAACACTGAAGCTTTCTTT,CATSRGDRGPPGNTEAFF
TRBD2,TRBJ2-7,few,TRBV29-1,TGCAGCGTTACGGGACTAGCGGGGGTGTACGAGCAGTACTTC,CSVTGLAGVYEQYF
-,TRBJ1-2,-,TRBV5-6,TGTGCCAGCAGAACTACACAGGGTTGGATCTATGGCTACACCTTC,CASRTTQGWIYGYTF
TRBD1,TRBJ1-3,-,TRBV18,TGTGCCAGCTCACCTTTGGACAGGGGGCTCGTCTCGGGAAACACCATATATTTT,CASSPLDRGLVSGNTIYF
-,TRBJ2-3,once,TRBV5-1,TGCGCCAGCAGCTTCGGGGCCCGCTCTAGCACAGATACGCAGTATTTT,CASSFGARSSTDTQYF